This TCR beta chain was found in a study of response to subunit inactivated influenza vaccine. Germline V lookup: CDR1 LGHNA, CDR2 YNFKEQ. There are 15 residues in the CDR3. V lost 0 bases and J 1 base, leaving 7 bases between the germline ends. TCRdb called the RT-PCR reads again in MiXCR, with one record for every CDR3 protein. The sample includes roughly 760,000 distinct CDR3 sequences, 21% of them seen just once. This TCR was sampled from a man over 45 who received an inactivated influenza vaccine. Sequenced here: PBMCs from blood, sampled 5 days after vaccination. The chain couples TRBV4-2 to TRBJ2-1; D is undetermined. The CDR3 reads CASSQEAQSYNEQFF. As DNA, the CDR3 is TGTGCCAGCAGCCAAGAGGCACAATCCTACAATGAGCAGTTCTTC.